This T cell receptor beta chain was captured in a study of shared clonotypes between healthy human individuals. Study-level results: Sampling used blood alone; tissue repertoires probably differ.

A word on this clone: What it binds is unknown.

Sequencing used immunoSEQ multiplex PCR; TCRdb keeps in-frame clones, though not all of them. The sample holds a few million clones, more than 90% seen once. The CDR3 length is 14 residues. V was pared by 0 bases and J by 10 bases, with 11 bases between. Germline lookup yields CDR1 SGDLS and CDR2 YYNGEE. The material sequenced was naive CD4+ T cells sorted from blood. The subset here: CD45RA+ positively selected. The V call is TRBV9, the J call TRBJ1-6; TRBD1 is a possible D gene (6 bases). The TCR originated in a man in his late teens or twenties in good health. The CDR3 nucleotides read TGTGCCAGCAGCGTAGGGGACACCACCTCACCCCTCCACTTT. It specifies CASSVGDTTSPLHF. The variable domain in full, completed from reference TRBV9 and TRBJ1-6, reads DSGVTQTPKHLITATGQRVTLRCSPRSGDLSVYWYQQSLDQGLQFLIQYYNGEERAKGNILERFSAQQFPDLHSELNLSSLELGDSALYFCASSVGDTTSPLHFGNGTRLTVT.